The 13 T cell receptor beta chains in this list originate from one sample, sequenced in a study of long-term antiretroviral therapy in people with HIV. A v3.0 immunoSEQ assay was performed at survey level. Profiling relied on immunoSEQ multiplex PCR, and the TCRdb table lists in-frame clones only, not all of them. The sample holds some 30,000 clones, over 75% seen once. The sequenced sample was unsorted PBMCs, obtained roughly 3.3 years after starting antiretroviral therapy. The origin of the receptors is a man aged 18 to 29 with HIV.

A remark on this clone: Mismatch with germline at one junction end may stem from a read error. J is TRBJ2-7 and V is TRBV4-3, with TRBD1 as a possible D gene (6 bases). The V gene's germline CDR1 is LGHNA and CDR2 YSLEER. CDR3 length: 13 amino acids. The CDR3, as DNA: TGCGCCAGCAGCCAAGATCAAGGAACAGGGATCCTTTTC. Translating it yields CASSQDQGTGILF.

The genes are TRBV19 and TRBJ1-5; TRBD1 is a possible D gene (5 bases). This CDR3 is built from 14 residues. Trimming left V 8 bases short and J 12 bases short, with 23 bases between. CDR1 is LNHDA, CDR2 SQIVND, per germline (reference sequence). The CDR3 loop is CASSPTLGGEVQHF. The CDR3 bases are TGTGCCAGTTCCCCTACCCTGGGGGGTGAGGTCCAGCATTTT.

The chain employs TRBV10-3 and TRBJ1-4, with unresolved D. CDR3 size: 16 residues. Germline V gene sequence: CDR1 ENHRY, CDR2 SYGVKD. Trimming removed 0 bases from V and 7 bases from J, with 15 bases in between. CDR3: CAISESGSPLGEKLFF. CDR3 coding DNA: TGTGCCATCAGTGAGTCGGGGTCCCCCTTAGGTGAAAAACTGTTTTTT.

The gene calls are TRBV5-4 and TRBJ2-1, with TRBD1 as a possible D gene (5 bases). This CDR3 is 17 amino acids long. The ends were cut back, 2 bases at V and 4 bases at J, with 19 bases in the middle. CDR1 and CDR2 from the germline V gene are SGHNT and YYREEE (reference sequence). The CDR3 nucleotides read TGTGCCAGCAGCTTCCTATCGAGTGGGCAGGGATACAATGAGCAGTTCTTC. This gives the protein CASSFLSSGQGYNEQFF.

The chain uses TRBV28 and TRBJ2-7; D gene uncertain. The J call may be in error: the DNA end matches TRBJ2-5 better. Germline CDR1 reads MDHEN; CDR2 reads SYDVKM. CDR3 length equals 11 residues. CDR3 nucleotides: TGTGCCAGCAGTTTAAGAGGGACCCAGTACTTC. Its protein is CASSLRGTQYF.

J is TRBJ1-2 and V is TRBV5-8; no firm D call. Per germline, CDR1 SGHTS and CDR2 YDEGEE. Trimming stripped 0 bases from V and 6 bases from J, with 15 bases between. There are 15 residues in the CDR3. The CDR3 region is CASSLGPSTGDGYTF. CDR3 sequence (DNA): TGTGCCAGCAGCTTGGGACCGTCGACCGGGGATGGCTACACCTTC. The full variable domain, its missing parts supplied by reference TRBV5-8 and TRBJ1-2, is EAGVTQSPTHLIKTRGQQATLRCSPISGHTSVYWYQQALGLGLQFLLWYDEGEERNRGNFPPRFSGRQFPNYSSELNVNALELEDSALYLCASSLGPSTGDGYTFGSGTRLTVV.

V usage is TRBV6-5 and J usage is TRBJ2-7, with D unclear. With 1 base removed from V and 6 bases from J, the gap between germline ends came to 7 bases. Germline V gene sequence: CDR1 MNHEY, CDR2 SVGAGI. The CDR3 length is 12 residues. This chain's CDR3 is CASSYFGREQYF. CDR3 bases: TGTGCCAGCAGTTACTTTGGGCGCGAGCAGTACTTC.

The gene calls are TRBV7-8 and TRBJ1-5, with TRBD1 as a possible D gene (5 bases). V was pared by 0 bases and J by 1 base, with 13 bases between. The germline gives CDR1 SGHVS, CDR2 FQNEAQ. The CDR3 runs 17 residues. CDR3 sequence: CASSLAAGTGSNQPQHF. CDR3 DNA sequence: TGTGCCAGCAGCTTAGCGGCCGGGACGGGAAGCAATCAGCCCCAGCATTTT.

The CDR3 reads CASSEGGLDGYTF. CDR3 sequence (DNA): TGTGCCAGCAGTGAAGGGGGGTTGGATGGCTACACCTTC. The chain employs TRBV6-1 and TRBJ1-2; weak D call: TRBD1 (5 bases). Looked up from germline, CDR1 is MNHNS and CDR2 is SASEGT. V was clipped by 1 base and J by 6 bases, with 9 bases between them. The CDR3 runs 13 residues.

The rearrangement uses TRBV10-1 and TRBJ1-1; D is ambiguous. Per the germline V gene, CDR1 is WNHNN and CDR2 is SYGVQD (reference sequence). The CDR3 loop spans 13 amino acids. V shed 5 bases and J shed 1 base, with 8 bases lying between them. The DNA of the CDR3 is TGCGCCAGCAGTATGTGGCAGAACACTGAAGCTTTCTTT. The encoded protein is CASSMWQNTEAFF.

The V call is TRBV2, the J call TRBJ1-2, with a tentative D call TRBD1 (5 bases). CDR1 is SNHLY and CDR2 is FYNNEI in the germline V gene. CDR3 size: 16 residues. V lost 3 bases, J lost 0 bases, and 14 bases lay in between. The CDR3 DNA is TGTGCCAGCAGTGACTATGGGGGTGCAGCTAACTATGGCTACACCTTC. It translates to CASSDYGGAANYGYTF.

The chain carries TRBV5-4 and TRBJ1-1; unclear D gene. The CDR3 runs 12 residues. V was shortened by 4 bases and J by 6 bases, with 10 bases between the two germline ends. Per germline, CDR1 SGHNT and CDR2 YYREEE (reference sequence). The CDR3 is CASSLRLAEAFF. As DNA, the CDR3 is TGTGCCAGCAGCCTAAGGCTAGCTGAAGCTTTCTTT.

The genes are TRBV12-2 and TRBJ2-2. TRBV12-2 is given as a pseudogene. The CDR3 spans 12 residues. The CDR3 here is CASRLMTGELFF. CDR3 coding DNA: TGTGCAAGTCGCTTGATGACCGGGGAGCTGTTTTTT.